A single sample is the source of the 21 T cell receptor beta chains below, sequenced in a study of T cells in Graves' hyperthyroidism and ophthalmopathy. RNA transcripts gave rise to amplified TCR beta CDR3 regions. Carried out on the TCR CDR3, a first-round RT-PCR used the HTBI primer set. TCRdb re-derived calls from the multiplex PCR reads in MiXCR, one entry per CDR3 protein. The sample records 400,000 to 500,000 distinct CDR3 sequences, roughly an eighth being singletons. Sequenced sample: blood. Receptors originate from a woman between 18 and 29 years old with Graves' hyperthyroidism.

This clonotype was observed many times. The gene calls are TRBV6-1 and TRBJ1-2; no clear D gene. This CDR3 comprises 14 residues. V dropped 6 bases and J dropped 0 bases, with 11 bases sitting between them. The V gene's germline CDR1 is MNHNS and CDR2 SASEGT. CDR3 bases: TGTGCCAGCAGGAGGCCTTCCACTAACTATGGCTACACCTTC. It is translated as CASRRPSTNYGYTF.

This clonotype was seen repeatedly, ten times or more. The chain recombines TRBV3-1 with TRBJ2-7; D not resolved. Deletions cut 0 bases from V and 3 bases from J, with 6 bases between. CDR3 length: 13 residues. Germline CDR1 and CDR2: LGHDT and YNNKEL (reference sequence). The CDR3 nucleotides read TGTGCCAGCAGCCAAGATACTCTCTACGAGCAGTACGTC. It is translated as CASSQDTLYEQYV.

This clonotype was observed many times. The chain carries TRBV10-3 and TRBJ1-1; possible D gene TRBD1, 5 bases. The germline CDR1 and CDR2 sequences are ENHRY and SYGVKD. The CDR3 sequence is 15 residues long. Trimming removed 3 bases at V and 1 base at J, with 12 bases between. The CDR3 reads CAISDNSGRNTEAFF. CDR3 DNA sequence: TGTGCCATCAGTGATAATTCAGGGAGGAACACTGAAGCTTTCTTT.

In this sample, this clonotype turned up many times. The chain recombines TRBV20-1 with TRBJ2-1, with D perhaps given as TRBD1 or TRBD2 (5 bases each). This CDR3 has 14 residues. Looked up from germline, CDR1 is DFQATT and CDR2 is SNEGSKA (reference sequence). Trimming left V 2 bases short and J 1 base short, with 9 bases between. DNA for the CDR3: TGCAGTGCTAGATCTGAGGGGTCCTACAATGAGCAGTTCTTC. This gives the protein CSARSEGSYNEQFF.

This chain links TRBV6-1 with TRBJ1-2; D unresolved. Germline-derived CDR1 and CDR2 are MNHNS and SASEGT. CDR3 length: 13 amino acids. V lost 7 bases to trimming and J lost 2 bases, with 11 bases between them. CDR3 bases: TGTGCCAGCACCCCGGACCGAAACTATGGCTACACCTTC. This translates into CASTPDRNYGYTF.

This clonotype was seen ten or more times. The chain links TRBV19 to TRBJ2-5; TRBD2 agrees at 7 bases. Germline values: CDR1 LNHDA, CDR2 SQIVND (reference sequence). Trimming removed 4 bases from V and 5 bases from J; junction bases left unmatched: 13. CDR3 length: 16 residues. In nucleotides, the CDR3 is TGTGCCAGTAGTACCGCACTAGCGTCGTGGGGGGAGACCCAGTACTTC. The encoded protein is CASSTALASWGETQYF.

This chain connects TRBV5-1 to TRBJ2-7; possible D gene TRBD2, 6 bases. Per the germline V gene, CDR1 is SGHRS and CDR2 is YFSETQ. V was clipped by 3 bases and J by 2 bases, with 12 bases between them. This CDR3 region has 14 residues. Here the CDR3 DNA reads TGCGCCAGCAGCTCGGGGACTCCCCCCTACGAGCAGTACTTC. It yields the protein CASSSGTPPYEQYF.

This clonotype was seen at least ten times. The rearrangement joins TRBV11-2 to TRBJ2-7; possibly TRBD1 or TRBD2 for D (5 bases each). Trimming shortened V by 4 bases and J by 3 bases, and 13 bases separated the two germline ends. CDR1 SGHAT and CDR2 FQNNGV come from the germline V gene. CDR3 length: 14 residues. This chain's CDR3 is CASSSWVGDYEQYV. DNA for the CDR3: TGTGCCAGCAGCTCCTGGGTGGGGGACTACGAGCAGTACGTC.

This clonotype was seen more than once but under ten times. It may be a read error: a sequence one base away is much more abundant. The V gene is TRBV2, the J gene TRBJ2-1; possibly TRBD2 for D (6 bases). CDR3 length equals 14 residues. V lost 7 bases, J lost 2 bases, and 12 bases lay in between. Germline V lookup: CDR1 SNHLY, CDR2 FYNNEI. The CDR3 coding sequence is TGTGCCAGCATTTGGCGGGGACCCTACAATGAGCAGTTCTTC. Translated, it gives CASIWRGPYNEQFF.

This clonotype showed up just a few times. V and J are TRBV13 and TRBJ1-5; D not certain. The CDR3 runs 13 residues. Per germline, CDR1 PRHDT and CDR2 FYEKMQ (reference sequence). Trimming shortened V by 6 bases and J by 4 bases, and 10 bases separated the two germline ends. The CDR3 nucleotides read TGTGCCAGCAGTTCGACTCGGAATCAGCCCCAGCATTTT. Protein sequence: CASSSTRNQPQHF.

The V call is TRBV5-6, the J call TRBJ2-2, with 13 bases aligning to TRBD2. CDR1 and CDR2 (germline): SGHDT, YYEEEE. V shed 2 bases, J shed 5 bases, and the junction held 9 bases outside the gene matches. This CDR3 contains 18 residues. CDR3 DNA sequence: TGTGCCAGCAGCTTCTCAACCCCGGGACTAGCGGGGACCGGGGAGCTGTTTTTT. Translating gives CASSFSTPGLAGTGELFF.

This chain uses TRBV4-1 with TRBJ1-2; 7 positions agree with TRBD1. J was trimmed by 3 bases and V by 5 bases; bases with no gene match: 9. The CDR3 runs to 15 residues. Per the germline V gene, CDR1 is MGHRA and CDR2 is YSYEKL. The CDR3 is CASSVRDSGDYGYTF. CDR3 coding DNA: TGCGCCAGCAGCGTCCGGGACAGCGGGGACTATGGCTACACCTTC.

The rearrangement joins TRBV15 to TRBJ2-3; 9 bases fit TRBD2. With V trimmed by 0 bases and J by 6 bases, 7 bases remained unmatched. CDR3 length: 16 residues. Germline CDR1 LNHNV, CDR2 YYDKDF (reference sequence). Here the CDR3 reads CATSRDRASGEDTQYF. In DNA form, the CDR3 reads TGTGCCACCAGCAGAGATCGGGCTAGCGGGGAGGATACGCAGTATTTT. The full variable domain, rest sourced from reference TRBV15 and TRBJ2-3, is DAMVIQNPRYQVTQFGKPVTLSCSQTLNHNVMYWYQQKSSQAPKLLFHYYDKDFNNEADTPDNFQSRRPNTSFCFLDIRSPGLGDTAMYLCATSRDRASGEDTQYFGPGTRLTVL.

This clonotype was recorded many times. V gene TRBV11-2 combines with J gene TRBJ1-6, with a tentative D call TRBD1 (6 bases). The CDR3 has 16 amino acids. Germline-derived CDR1 and CDR2 are SGHAT and FQNNGV. The V and J ends lost 5 bases and 5 bases respectively, with 16 bases between them. The CDR3 region has the DNA TGTGCCAGCAGCGTAACAGGGCGCTCGAATAATTCACCCCTCCACTTT. It is translated as CASSVTGRSNNSPLHF. Using reference TRBV11-2 and TRBJ1-6 for the parts outside the CDR3, the full variable domain is EAGVAQSPRYKIIEKRQSVAFWCNPISGHATLYWYQQILGQGPKLLIQFQNNGVVDDSQLPKDRFSAERLKGVDSTLKIQPAKLEDSAVYLCASSVTGRSNNSPLHFGNGTRLTVT.

This clonotype was seen at least ten times. The J gene is TRBJ1-3, the V gene TRBV15, with D perhaps TRBD1 (6 bases). V was trimmed by 0 bases and J by 2 bases, leaving 20 bases between them. This CDR3 region has 19 residues. CDR1 is LNHNV and CDR2 is YYDKDF in the germline V gene (reference sequence). CDR3: CATSREQGSEFLAGNTIYF. CDR3 DNA: TGTGCCACCAGCAGAGAACAGGGATCGGAGTTTTTGGCTGGAAACACCATATATTTT. Filled out from reference TRBV15 and TRBJ1-3, the complete variable domain reads DAMVIQNPRYQVTQFGKPVTLSCSQTLNHNVMYWYQQKSSQAPKLLFHYYDKDFNNEADTPDNFQSRRPNTSFCFLDIRSPGLGDTAMYLCATSREQGSEFLAGNTIYFGEGSWLTVV.

This clonotype was observed at least ten times. This chain uses TRBV19 with TRBJ1-5; D is possibly TRBD1 (5 bases). The germline V and J ends were trimmed by 5 bases and 5 bases, with 10 bases remaining between them. The CDR3 consists of 13 residues. Germline V gene sequence: CDR1 LNHDA, CDR2 SQIVND (reference sequence). CDR3 coding DNA: TGTGCCAGTAGTTCGTTGGGGGATCAGCCCCAGCATTTT. Its protein is CASSSLGDQPQHF.

This clonotype was observed at least ten times. This rearrangement joins TRBV7-8 to TRBJ1-4; D not resolved. Germline V CDR1 and CDR2: SGHVS, FQNEAQ. This CDR3 is 17 amino acids long. Trimming left V 5 bases short and J 7 bases short, with 23 bases between. CDR3 DNA sequence: TGTGCCAGCAGCCCCGTACTGGGTCCACCACAAGGTGAAAAACTGTTTTTT. It is translated as CASSPVLGPPQGEKLFF.

This clonotype was picked up many times. The chain has TRBV7-6 and TRBJ1-1, with D unclear. This CDR3 spans 15 amino acids. CDR1 is SGHVS and CDR2 is FNYEAQ in the germline V gene. V gave up 1 base and J gave up 1 base, with 10 bases separating them. CDR3 sequence (DNA): TGTGCCAGCAGCTTAGACGTACACCCGAACACTGAAGCTTTCTTT. Translating it yields CASSLDVHPNTEAFF.

This clonotype appeared many times. The genes are TRBV20-1 and TRBJ2-3; no firm D call. Germline-derived CDR1 and CDR2 are DFQATT and SNEGSKA (reference sequence). Trimming removed 0 bases at V and 3 bases at J, with 4 bases between. CDR3 length equals 12 residues. The CDR3 is CSARELTDTQYF. DNA for the CDR3: TGCAGTGCTAGAGAACTGACAGATACGCAGTATTTT.

This clonotype was recorded a few times. This chain joins TRBV29-1 and TRBJ2-3; 7 nucleotides align to TRBD2. The CDR3 loop spans 13 amino acids. Per germline, CDR1 SQVTM and CDR2 ANQGSEA. The trim removed 7 bases at V and 4 bases at J, leaving 8 bases unmatched. The CDR3 bases are TGCAGCGCCGGACTAGTAACTGCAGATACGCAGTATTTT. Residues: CSAGLVTADTQYF.

This clonotype was seen only a few times. The chain couples TRBV5-1 to TRBJ2-4, with D maybe TRBD2 (5 bases). The germline V gene has CDR1 SGHRS and CDR2 YFSETQ. This CDR3 spans 15 amino acids. V gave up 4 bases and J gave up 0 bases, with 11 bases separating them. The CDR3 DNA reads as TGCGCCAGCAGCCCCGGGGATGCAGCCAAAAACATTCAGTACTTC. Translating it yields CASSPGDAAKNIQYF.